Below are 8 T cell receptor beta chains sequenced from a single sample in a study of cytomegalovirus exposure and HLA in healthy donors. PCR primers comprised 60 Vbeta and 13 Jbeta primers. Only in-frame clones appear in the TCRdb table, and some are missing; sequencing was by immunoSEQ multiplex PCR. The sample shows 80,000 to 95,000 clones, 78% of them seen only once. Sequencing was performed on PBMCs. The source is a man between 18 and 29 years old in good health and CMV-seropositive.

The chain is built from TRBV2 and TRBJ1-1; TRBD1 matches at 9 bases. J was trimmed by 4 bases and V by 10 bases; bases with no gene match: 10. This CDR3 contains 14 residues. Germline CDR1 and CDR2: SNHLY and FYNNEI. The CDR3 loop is CATSSDRGGTEAFF. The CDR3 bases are TGTGCCACCTCCTCGGACAGGGGTGGCACTGAAGCTTTCTTT.

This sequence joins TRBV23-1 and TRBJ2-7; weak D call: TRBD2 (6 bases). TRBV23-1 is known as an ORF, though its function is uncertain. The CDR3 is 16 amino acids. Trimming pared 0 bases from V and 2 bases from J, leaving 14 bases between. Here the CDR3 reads CASSQSSGEVTYEQYF. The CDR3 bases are TGCGCCAGCAGTCAATCTTCGGGGGAAGTAACCTACGAGCAGTACTTC.

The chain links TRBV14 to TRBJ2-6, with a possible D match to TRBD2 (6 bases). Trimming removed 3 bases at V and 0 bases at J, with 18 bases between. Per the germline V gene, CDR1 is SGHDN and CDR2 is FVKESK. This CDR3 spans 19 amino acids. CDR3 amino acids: CASSQQIVRGNSGANVLTF. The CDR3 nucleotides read TGTGCCAGCAGCCAGCAAATCGTCCGCGGGAACTCTGGGGCCAACGTCCTGACTTTC.

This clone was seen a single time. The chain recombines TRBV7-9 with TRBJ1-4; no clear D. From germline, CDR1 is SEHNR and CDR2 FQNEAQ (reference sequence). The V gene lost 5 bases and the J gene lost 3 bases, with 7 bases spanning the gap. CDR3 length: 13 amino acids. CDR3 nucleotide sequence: TGTGCCAGCAGCCGCGGAGCTAATGAAAAACTGTTTTTT. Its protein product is CASSRGANEKLFF.

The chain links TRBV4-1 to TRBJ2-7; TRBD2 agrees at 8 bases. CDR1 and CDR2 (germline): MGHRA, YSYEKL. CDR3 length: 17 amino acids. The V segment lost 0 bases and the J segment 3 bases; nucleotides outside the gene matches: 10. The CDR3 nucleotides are TGCGCCAGCAGCCAAGATAAAGGAGGTAGCGGGGTCTACGAGCAGTACTTC. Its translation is CASSQDKGGSGVYEQYF.

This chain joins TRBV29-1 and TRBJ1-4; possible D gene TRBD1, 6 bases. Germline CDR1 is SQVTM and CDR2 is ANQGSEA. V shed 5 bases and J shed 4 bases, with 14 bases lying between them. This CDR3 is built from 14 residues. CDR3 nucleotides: TGCAGCGTTCAACCGGGACAAATTAATGAAAAACTGTTTTTT. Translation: CSVQPGQINEKLFF. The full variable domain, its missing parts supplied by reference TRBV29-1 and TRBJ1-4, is SAVISQKPSRDICQRGTSLTIQCQVDSQVTMMFWYRQQPGQSLTLIATANQGSEATYESGFVIDKFPISRPNLTFSTLTVSNMSPEDSSIYLCSVQPGQINEKLFFGSGTQLSVL.

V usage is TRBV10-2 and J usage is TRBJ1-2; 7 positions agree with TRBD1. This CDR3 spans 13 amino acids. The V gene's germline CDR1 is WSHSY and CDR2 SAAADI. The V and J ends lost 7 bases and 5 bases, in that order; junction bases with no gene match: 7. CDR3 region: CASTTGALYGYTF. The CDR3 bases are TGCGCCAGCACCACAGGGGCCTTATATGGCTACACCTTC.

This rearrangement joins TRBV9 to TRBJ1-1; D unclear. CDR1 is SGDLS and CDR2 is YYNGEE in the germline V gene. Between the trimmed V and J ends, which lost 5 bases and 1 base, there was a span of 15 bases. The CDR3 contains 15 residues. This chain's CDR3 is CASRAQRRGNTEAFF. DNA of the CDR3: TGTGCCAGCAGGGCCCAGAGGCGGGGGAACACTGAAGCTTTCTTT.